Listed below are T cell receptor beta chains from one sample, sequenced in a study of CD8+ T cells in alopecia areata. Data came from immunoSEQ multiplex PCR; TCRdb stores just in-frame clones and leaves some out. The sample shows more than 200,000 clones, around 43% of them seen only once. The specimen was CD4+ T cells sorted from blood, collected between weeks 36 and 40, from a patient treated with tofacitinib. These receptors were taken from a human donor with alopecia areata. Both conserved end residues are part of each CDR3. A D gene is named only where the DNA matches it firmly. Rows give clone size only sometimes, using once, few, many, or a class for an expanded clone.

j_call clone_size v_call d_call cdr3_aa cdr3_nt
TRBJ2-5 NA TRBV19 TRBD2 CASSISSGAGQETQYF TGTGCCAGTAGTATCTCAAGCGGGGCGGGCCAAGAGACCCAGTACTTC
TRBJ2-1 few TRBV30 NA CAWSSEAYNEQFF TGTGCCTGGAGTTCGGAAGCCTACAATGAGCAGTTCTTC
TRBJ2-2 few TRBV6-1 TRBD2 CASEASGRKTGELFF TGTGCCAGCGAGGCTAGCGGGAGAAAAACCGGGGAGCTGTTTTTT
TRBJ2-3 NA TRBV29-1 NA CSVEQLTDTQYF TGCAGCGTTGAACAGCTTACAGATACGCAGTATTTT
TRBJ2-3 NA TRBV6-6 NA CASSFRPSTDTQYF TGTGCCAGCAGTTTCCGGCCCAGCACAGATACGCAGTATTTT
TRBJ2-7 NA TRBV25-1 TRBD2 CASSLLLAGETHEQYF TGTGCCAGCAGTCTTTTACTAGCGGGAGAAACCCACGAGCAGTACTTC
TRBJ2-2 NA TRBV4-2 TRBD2 CASSQEASGGGPGELFF TGTGCCAGCAGCCAAGAAGCGAGCGGGGGGGGCCCCGGGGAGCTGTTTTTT
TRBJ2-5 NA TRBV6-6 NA CASSYALETQYF TGTGCCAGCAGTTATGCGCTGGAGACCCAGTACTTC
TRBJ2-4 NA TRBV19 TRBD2 CASKTSGRRDIQYF TGTGCCAGTAAGACTAGCGGGAGGAGGGACATTCAGTACTTC
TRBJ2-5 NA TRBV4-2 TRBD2 CASSQAGASGSRETQYF TGTGCCAGCAGCCAAGCGGGGGCCAGCGGGAGTCGAGAGACCCAGTACTTC
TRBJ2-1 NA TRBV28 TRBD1 CASRYDRDSYNEQFF TGTGCCAGCAGATACGACAGGGACTCCTACAATGAGCAGTTCTTC
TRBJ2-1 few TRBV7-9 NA CASSLRAGDNEQFF TGTGCCAGCAGCTTAAGAGCAGGGGACAATGAGCAGTTCTTC
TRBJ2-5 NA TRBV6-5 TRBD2 CASRGLAGETQYF TGTGCCAGCAGAGGACTAGCGGGGGAGACCCAGTACTTC
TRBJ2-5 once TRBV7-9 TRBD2 CASSPGTSGSSEETQYF TGTGCCAGCAGCCCAGGGACTAGCGGGAGTTCGGAAGAGACCCAGTACTTC
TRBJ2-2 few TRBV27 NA CASSRNREGTGELFF TGTGCCAGCAGCCGGAACAGGGAGGGCACCGGGGAGCTGTTTTTT
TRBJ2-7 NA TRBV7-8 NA CASSLARAGTYEQYF TGTGCCAGCAGCTTAGCGAGGGCGGGAACCTACGAGCAGTACTTC
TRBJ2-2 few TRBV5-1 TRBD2 CASSALLRGRVTGELFF TGCGCCAGCAGCGCCCTACTACGCGGGAGGGTCACCGGGGAGCTGTTTTTT
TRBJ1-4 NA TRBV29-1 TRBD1 CSVSDRGLNEKLFF TGCAGCGTGTCCGACAGGGGACTTAATGAAAAACTGTTTTTT
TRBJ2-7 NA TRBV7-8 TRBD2 CASSPSSGNYEQYF TGTGCCAGCAGCCCATCTAGCGGGAACTACGAGCAGTACTTC
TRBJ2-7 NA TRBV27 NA CASSPTRFEQYF TGTGCCAGCAGCCCCACTAGGTTCGAGCAGTACTTC
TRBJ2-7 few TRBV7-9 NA CASAWMDEQYF TGTGCCAGCGCCTGGATGGACGAGCAGTACTTC
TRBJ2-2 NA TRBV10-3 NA CAISESSTGELFF TGTGCCATCAGTGAGTCGAGTACCGGGGAGCTGTTTTTT
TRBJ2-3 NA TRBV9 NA CASSLRQGRVTQYF TGTGCCAGCAGCCTGCGCCAAGGCAGGGTTACGCAGTATTTT
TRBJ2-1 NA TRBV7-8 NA CASQSGAFLSYNEQFF TGTGCCAGCCAGTCCGGGGCCTTCCTCTCCTACAATGAGCAGTTCTTC
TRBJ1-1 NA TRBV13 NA CASSLLQQDNTEAFF TGTGCCAGCAGCCTTCTCCAGCAGGACAACACTGAAGCTTTCTTT
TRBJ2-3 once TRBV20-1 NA CSAHFLGTQYF TGCAGTGCTCACTTTCTGGGGACGCAGTATTTT
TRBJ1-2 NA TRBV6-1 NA CASNPTGINYGYTF TGTGCCAGCAACCCGACGGGAATAAACTATGGCTACACCTTC
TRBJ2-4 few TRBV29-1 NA CSGSDGPKNIQYF TGCAGCGGGTCGGACGGACCCAAAAACATTCAGTACTTC
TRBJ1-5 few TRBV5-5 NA CASSIGPGSNQPQHF TGTGCCAGCAGCATTGGCCCCGGGAGCAATCAGCCCCAGCATTTT
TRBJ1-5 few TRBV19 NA CASTNSNQPQHF TGTGCCAGTACCAATAGCAATCAGCCCCAGCATTTT